These T cell receptor beta chains were read from a single sample in a study of blood T cells in healthy people across ages. Using its own MiXCR run on the 5' RACE reads, TCRdb lists one record per CDR3 protein. This sample has 1.5 million to 2 million distinct CDR3 sequences, with roughly two fifths found just once. Sequences were obtained from blood. The receptors were sampled from a human donor in good health. The conserved cysteine and the conserved F or W are not part of the CDR3 here.

CDR3 protein | V gene
ASSQVLAGNRDTQY | TRBV4-1
ASSQEWGSNQPQH | TRBV4-1
SAKLAAPFPDTQY | TRBV29-1
ASSLDGRQNEQF | TRBV7-8
ASSYLGGERADTQY | TRBV6-6
ASSLGTGFNYGYT | TRBV7-9
SAKNSGISYEQY | TRBV29-1
ASSFNTGFDYGYT | TRBV5-5
SARIPIGTNYEQY | TRBV20-1
ASSLGGLTFYEQY | TRBV7-9
SASSYTLADTQY | TRBV20-1
SARRPGLASDTQY | TRBV20-1
ASSLAQIYGYT | TRBV7-2
ASSFPPGGTEAF | TRBV5-1